This TCR beta chain was identified in a study of cytomegalovirus exposure and HLA in healthy donors. Study context: The 600 to 800 first-cohort repertoires shared a platform with the 100 to 150 validation repertoires, as reported in a later analysis.

Findings of the study overall: First-cohort TCR clusters were later found to tend to co-occur in the approximately 120 validation repertoires. It was around 160 TCR beta chains that were listed as cytomegalovirus-associated. As confirmed in vitro, three CMV-associated chains were specific for CMV antigens.

Points on this clone: Its specificity is not known.

Clones were read by immunoSEQ multiplex PCR, and TCRdb kept only the in-frame ones, dropping some. The table has 200,000 or so clones, over 65% seen once. This CDR3 is 19 amino acids long. J gave up 2 bases and V 3 bases, and 12 bases lay outside the gene matches. The germline CDR1 and CDR2 sequences are SEHNR and FQNEAQ (reference sequence). The clonotype comes from a woman between 18 and 29 years old in good health and CMV-seronegative. The sample consisted of PBMCs. The V and J genes are TRBV7-9 and TRBJ2-3, with TRBD2 matching over 12 bases. The CDR3: CASSFSRTSGEDLTDTQYF. In nucleotides, the CDR3 is TGTGCCAGCAGCTTTTCACGGACTAGCGGGGAGGACCTCACAGATACGCAGTATTTT.